This T cell receptor (beta chain) comes out of a study of response to subunit inactivated influenza vaccine. Overall study results and limits: The authors suggested that every seasonal influenza vaccination recruits few new T cells.

Worth noting for this clonotype: The target antigen is unknown.

TCRdb reprocessed the RT-PCR reads via MiXCR and lists one record per CDR3 protein. The table has some 800,000 distinct CDR3 sequences, over 20% seen once. Unmatched junction bases numbered 14, after V lost 11 bases and J lost 6 bases. CDR1 is ENHRY, CDR2 SYGVKD, per germline. This CDR3 is 16 amino acids long. The chain employs TRBV10-3 and TRBJ2-3, with 13 bases identical to TRBD2. The receptor comes from a man aged 45-65 years who received an inactivated influenza vaccine. The specimen comprised PBMCs from blood, sampled less than 6 days after vaccination. The DNA for the CDR3 is TGTGCCGCTACTAGCGGGGGGGGCCGGACGACCGATACGCAGTATTTT. Translating it yields CAATSGGGRTTDTQYF.